One and the same sample provided the 12 T cell receptor beta chains below, sequenced in a study of T cell responses to AZD1222 COVID-19 vaccine (dated by TCRdb to the early 2020s). Libraries were built with the immunoSEQ multiplex PCR assay. In its TCRdb copy, this immuneACCESS table keeps in-frame sequences only and misses some clones. Where compared with another copy, unresolved V genes explain less than half of these, and the others have no known cause. This sample comprises 85,000 to 95,000 clones, roughly 89% of them detected only once. The ten top clones hold approximately 9.1% of the sample. Explained via the paper, the time point label denotes: baseline before first vaccination. Source: peripheral blood, taken on day 0 of AZD1222 vaccination. The receptors were sampled from an adult in good health.

The chain couples TRBV20-1 to TRBJ2-7; D is unclear. Per the germline V gene, CDR1 is DFQATT and CDR2 is SNEGSKA (reference sequence). Trimming shortened V by 0 bases and J by 5 bases, and 5 bases separated the two germline ends. The CDR3 sequence is 11 residues long. The CDR3 loop reads CSARDPNEQYF. CDR3 nucleotides: TGCAGTGCTAGAGATCCTAACGAGCAGTACTTC.

This chain uses TRBV30 with TRBJ1-3; D is uncertain. Germline CDR1 is GTSNPN and CDR2 is SVGIG (reference sequence). Trimming removed 4 bases from V and 4 bases from J, with 14 bases in between. The CDR3 contains 14 residues. CDR3 nucleotides: TGTGCCTGGACTGGATCGAAGGGAGGAAACACCATATATTTT. It is translated as CAWTGSKGGNTIYF.

This sequence joins TRBV19 and TRBJ2-1; D remains ambiguous. Looked up from germline, CDR1 is LNHDA and CDR2 is SQIVND (reference sequence). Trimming left V 5 bases short and J 0 bases short, with 11 bases between. The CDR3 is 15 residues long. In DNA form, the CDR3 reads TGTGCCAGTAGTTTGGGCGGCAGCTCCTACAATGAGCAGTTCTTC. Translation: CASSLGGSSYNEQFF.

The chain couples TRBV14 to TRBJ2-2; 10 nucleotides line up with TRBD2. Germline values: CDR1 SGHDN, CDR2 FVKESK. This CDR3 spans 15 amino acids. The trim removed 6 bases at V and 4 bases at J, leaving 5 bases unmatched. DNA for the CDR3: TGTGCCAGCAGGAGGACTAGCGGTTCCACCGGGGAGCTGTTTTTT. Translating gives CASRRTSGSTGELFF.

The chain carries TRBV5-1 and TRBJ1-1; 8 bases agree with TRBD1. Trimming at V came to 4 bases and at J to 2 bases, leaving 7 bases not matched to a gene. Germline V gene data show CDR1 as SGHRS and CDR2 as YFSETQ. The CDR3 length is 15 residues. The CDR3 nucleotides read TGCGCCAGCAGCCTTCGGACAGGGAGTAACACTGAAGCTTTCTTT. Its protein is CASSLRTGSNTEAFF.

CDR3 nucleotide sequence: TGTGCCAGCAGCCACTCATTCAGCCCAAATTCACCCCTCCACTTT. Translation gives CASSHSFSPNSPLHF. This chain uses TRBV14 with TRBJ1-6, with D hard to call. This CDR3 region has 15 residues. Trimming stripped 3 bases from V and 7 bases from J, with 13 bases between. CDR1 SGHDN and CDR2 FVKESK come from the germline V gene.

V is TRBV6-5 and J is TRBJ1-3; D might be TRBD1 (5 bases). Germline CDR1 reads MNHEY; CDR2 reads SVGAGI. This CDR3 spans 16 amino acids. The V end was cut by 0 bases, the J end by 4 bases, with 13 bases between. The DNA for the CDR3 is TGTGCCAGCAGTTACTCGGGACCCGTCAGGGGAAACACCATATATTTT. Translated: CASSYSGPVRGNTIYF.

V usage is TRBV7-2 and J usage is TRBJ2-3, with TRBD2 matching 8 bases. This CDR3 contains 16 residues. CDR1 SGHTA and CDR2 FQGNSA come from the germline V gene. V gave up 5 bases and J gave up 5 bases; unmatched junction bases: 12. The CDR3 nucleotides read TGTGCCAGCAGCCCTATGACGGGGGGGATGAAAGATACGCAGTATTTT. Its protein product is CASSPMTGGMKDTQYF. Based on the CDR3 plus reference TRBV7-2 and TRBJ2-3, the full variable domain is GAGVSQSPSNKVTEKGKDVELRCDPISGHTALYWYRQSLGQGLEFLIYFQGNSAPDKSGLPSDRFSAERTGGSVSTLTIQRTQQEDSAVYLCASSPMTGGMKDTQYFGPGTRLTVL.

The chain links TRBV19 to TRBJ2-3; unclear D gene. V was shortened by 9 bases and J by 0 bases, with 13 bases between the two germline ends. The germline gives CDR1 LNHDA, CDR2 SQIVND (reference sequence). CDR3 length equals 14 residues. The CDR3 bases are TGTGCCAGCGACGACCGAACTAGCACAGATACGCAGTATTTT. This sequence encodes CASDDRTSTDTQYF.

This chain uses TRBV19 with TRBJ1-5; 8 bases map to TRBD1. The CDR3 covers 15 residues. CDR1 is LNHDA, CDR2 SQIVND, per germline (reference sequence). With V trimmed by 6 bases and J by 6 bases, 10 bases remained unmatched. The DNA for the CDR3 is TGTGCCAGTAGGGGGGTTCAGGGGGCAGGTCAGCCCCAGCATTTT. Translation: CASRGVQGAGQPQHF.

This chain uses TRBV29-1 with TRBJ2-7, with 10 bases identical to TRBD1. Germline V gene sequence: CDR1 SQVTM, CDR2 ANQGSEA. This CDR3 has 14 amino acids. The junction had 9 bases not matched to a gene; V was cut back by 7 bases and J by 3 bases. Written as DNA, the CDR3 is TGCAGCGCCGTACCGACAGGGGGCGGCTACGAGCAGTACTTC. Amino acids: CSAVPTGGGYEQYF.

In DNA, the CDR3 is TGTGCCAGCAGCTTAGGGGGGACTAGCGGGGTTCAAGAGACCCAGTACTTC. Protein sequence: CASSLGGTSGVQETQYF. J is TRBJ2-5 and V is TRBV11-2, with 13 bases lining up with TRBD2. The V segment lost 1 base and the J segment 2 bases; nucleotides outside the gene matches: 4. Germline V gene data show CDR1 as SGHAT and CDR2 as FQNNGV. This CDR3 has 17 amino acids.